A selection of T cell receptor beta chains follows, all from one sample in a study of monozygotic twins with inflammatory bowel disease. Reprocessing the 5' RACE reads, TCRdb reports a single entry for every CDR3 protein and omits DNA. The sample totals some 300,000 distinct CDR3 sequences. Material for sequencing was blood. The receptors derive from a human donor with ulcerative colitis or Crohn's disease, or a healthy co-twin of an affected twin (not recorded which). Each CDR3 is given with its conserved first and last residue.

TRBV5-4	12	TRBJ2-2	CASLPGAGELFF
TRBV9	15	TRBJ1-1	CASSVVPGVNTEAFF
TRBV3-1	15	TRBJ2-3	CASSLGAPSGYTQYF
TRBV20-1	15	TRBJ2-3	CSAREWGGSTDTQYF
TRBV7-2	16	TRBJ2-1	CASSLATLLASNEQFF
TRBV7-2	15	TRBJ2-1	CASNPGGSSYNEQFF
TRBV27	17	TRBJ1-5	CASSQRQGRTSNQPQHF
TRBV7-9	15	TRBJ2-3	CASSDRDRERDTQYF
TRBV19	14	TRBJ1-1	CASSIEGRMVEAFF
TRBV18	15	TRBJ2-7	CASSSEAGAPYEQYF
TRBV11-2	16	TRBJ2-1	CASSPSRGTIGDEQFF
TRBV10-3	15	TRBJ1-3	CAIRGPGKGGNTIYF
TRBV7-8	15	TRBJ2-7	CASSLISGTDYEQYF
TRBV5-6	12	TRBJ2-3	CASSSTDDTQYF
TRBV7-9	15	TRBJ2-4	CASSLADLGPNIQYF
TRBV6-1	16	TRBJ2-1	CASSPPGAGAYNEQFF
TRBV11-2	18	TRBJ1-2	CASSLRGQTGGENYGYTF
TRBV6-2/TRBV6-3	15	TRBJ1-1	CASSGHQGMNTEAFF
TRBV12-3/TRBV12-4	14	TRBJ2-1	CASSLRPSYNEQFF
TRBV10-3	11	TRBJ2-5	CAIGLDGTQYF
TRBV7-9	14	TRBJ1-1	CASSLAREIYEAFF
TRBV7-2	16	TRBJ2-3	CASSSLTPGQGREGYF
TRBV6-5	15	TRBJ2-7	CASSYGGTESYEQYF
TRBV3-1	15	TRBJ2-1	CASSRPRSSYNEQFF
TRBV20-1	15	TRBJ1-5	CSAKATGVFGQPQHF
TRBV30	13	TRBJ1-6	CAWGGQGNSPLHF
TRBV12-3/TRBV12-4	17	TRBJ2-3	CASSLVGGGVGGDTQYF
TRBV7-9	16	TRBJ2-3	CASSWGLAGASDTQYF
TRBV9	15	TRBJ2-1	CASSVGSGREYEQFF
TRBV12-3/TRBV12-4	15	TRBJ1-1	CASSSRTGLNTEAFF
TRBV7-9	15	TRBJ1-4	CASSLHTDLNEKLFF
TRBV20-1	13	TRBJ1-5	CSASIGANQPQHF
TRBV28	15	TRBJ2-2	CASRRRALNTGELFF
TRBV29-1	12	TRBJ1-3	CSVVLPGNTIYF
TRBV25-1	15	TRBJ2-1	CASSESGPGSNEQFF
TRBV7-2	12	TRBJ2-1	CASSLVGQGQFF
TRBV18	13	TRBJ2-7	CASSELGGYEQYF
TRBV23-1	16	TRBJ1-5	CASSHAHRGNNQPQHF
TRBV19	16	TRBJ2-2	CASRIPGQPNTGELFF
TRBV7-9	14	TRBJ2-7	CASSITGASYEQYF
TRBV5-6	17	TRBJ1-5	CASSSTGTGGTNQPQHF
TRBV29-1	13	TRBJ2-7	CSVGFRGGYEQYF
TRBV12-3/TRBV12-4	12	TRBJ2-7	CASSSMGGEQYF
TRBV30	16	TRBJ2-1	CAWSARRFPLRNEQFF
TRBV28	15	TRBJ2-3	CASSARLAGGDTQYF
TRBV7-2	14	TRBJ1-6	CASRQQGNNSPLHF
TRBV13	14	TRBJ2-1	CASSPEGEFNEQFF
TRBV5-1	14	TRBJ2-5	CASSLERRGETQYF
TRBV9	16	TRBJ1-6	CASSADASSYNSPLHF
TRBV7-9	13	TRBJ1-6	CASSGTANSPLHF
TRBV7-2	14	TRBJ1-1	CASSFLKAVTEAFF
TRBV28	14	TRBJ1-1	CASSYIPMNTEAFF
TRBV19	13	TRBJ2-7	CASSMTPRGEQYF
TRBV28	13	TRBJ2-7	CATVRGPTYEQYF